The rows below give T cell receptor beta chains drawn from one sample of a study of blood T cell repertoires in COVID-19. The method was immunoSEQ multiplex PCR; TCRdb's version includes in-frame clones alone and lacks a portion of them. Among under 300,000 clones listed, approximately 83% were seen once. The sequenced sample consisted of peripheral blood. The receptors come from a human donor in a cohort sampled during active COVID-19. The CDR3 runs from the conserved cysteine through the conserved F or W. Each record gives: clone size, V gene, J gene, D gene, CDR3 protein, CDR3 DNA. D genes are given only for firm matches. Clone sizes are given selectively: once, few, many, or a class where the clone is expanded.

>NA|TRBV3-1/TRBV3-2|TRBJ2-1|NA
CASSQSPGSSYNEQFF
TGTGCCAGCAGCCAATCCCCGGGGAGCTCCTACAATGAGCAGTTCTTC
>few|TRBV2|TRBJ2-7|TRBD2
CASSPQAGGYEQYF
TGTGCCAGCAGCCCCCAAGCGGGAGGCTACGAGCAGTACTTC
>NA|TRBV5-1|TRBJ2-7|NA
CASSPDKGAVRTYEQYF
TGCGCCAGCAGCCCGGACAAGGGTGCAGTAAGGACCTACGAGCAGTACTTC
>NA|TRBV6-5|TRBJ1-2|NA
CASSYLQGQRGYTF
TGTGCCAGCAGTTACCTACAGGGTCAGCGTGGCTACACCTTC
>NA|TRBV7-9|TRBJ1-2|TRBD1
CASSLTGDHGYTF
TGTGCCAGCAGCTTGACAGGGGATCATGGCTACACCTTC
>NA|TRBV24-1|TRBJ1-1|TRBD1
CATSDSQGAEAFF
TGTGCCACCAGTGATTCCCAGGGGGCTGAAGCTTTCTTT
>NA|TRBV20-1|TRBJ2-1|NA
CSATQYNEQFF
TGCAGTGCCACCCAGTACAATGAGCAGTTCTTC
>once|TRBV3-1/TRBV3-2|TRBJ1-6|TRBD1
CASRNRGNSPLHF
TGTGCCAGCAGGAACAGGGGAAATTCACCCCTCCACTTT
>once|TRBV6-1|TRBJ2-7|TRBD2
CASSDSGLAGYEQYF
TGTGCCAGCAGTGATTCGGGACTAGCGGGGTACGAGCAGTACTTC
>NA|TRBV14|TRBJ1-2|TRBD1
CASSLTGTGGLGYTF
TGTGCCAGCAGCCTTACCGGGACAGGGGGATTAGGCTACACCTTC
>NA|TRBV7-2|TRBJ2-1|NA
CASRPQGSNEQFF
TGTGCCAGCAGGCCTCAGGGGAGCAATGAGCAGTTCTTC
>once|TRBV5-1|TRBJ2-3|TRBD2
CASTFRSGRAKDTQYF
TGCGCCAGCACCTTCCGGAGCGGGAGGGCCAAAGATACGCAGTATTTT
>once|TRBV5-4|TRBJ1-4|NA
CASSKRGGKNEKLFF
TGTGCCAGCAGCAAGAGGGGGGGGAAGAATGAAAAACTGTTTTTT
>NA|TRBV7-6|TRBJ1-1|TRBD1
CASSQATGANTEAFF
TGTGCCAGCAGCCAGGCGACAGGGGCGAACACTGAAGCTTTCTTT
>NA|TRBV3-1/TRBV3-2|TRBJ1-1|NA
CASSQAGRGRNTEAFF
TGTGCCAGCAGCCAAGCAGGGCGGGGAAGGAACACTGAAGCTTTCTTT
>NA|TRBV5-4|TRBJ2-7|TRBD2
CASSFRGLAGDGYEQYF
TGTGCCAGCAGCTTTCGGGGACTAGCGGGAGATGGATACGAGCAGTACTTC
>NA|TRBV20-1|TRBJ1-2|NA
CSATGNYGYTF
TGCAGTGCTACAGGGAACTATGGCTACACCTTC
>few|TRBV5-1|TRBJ1-3|NA
CASSRRSQGSSGNTIYF
TGCGCCAGCAGCAGACGCTCGCAGGGGAGCTCTGGAAACACCATATATTTT
>once|TRBV6-5|TRBJ1-4|NA
CASRSQRGTNEKLFF
TGTGCCAGCCGGAGCCAGCGTGGAACTAATGAAAAACTGTTTTTT
>NA|TRBV18|TRBJ1-4|NA
CASSPGQSFVGHNEKLFF
TGTGCCAGCTCACCGGGGCAATCCTTCGTTGGACATAATGAAAAACTGTTTTTT
>NA|TRBV10-3|TRBJ1-6|TRBD1
CAISRDRDNSPLHF
TGTGCCATCAGCCGGGACAGGGATAATTCACCCCTCCACTTT
>NA|TRBV6-2/TRBV6-3|TRBJ1-2|NA
CASSYSEELQGWGIDGYTF
TGTGCCAGCAGTTACTCGGAAGAGTTACAGGGATGGGGTATTGATGGCTACACCTTC
>NA|TRBV5-1|TRBJ2-1|TRBD2
CASSWTSGGALLYNEQFF
TGCGCCAGCAGCTGGACTAGCGGGGGGGCCCTCTTATACAATGAGCAGTTCTTC
>NA|TRBV9|TRBJ2-3|TRBD2
CASSPAGLAGGLIGTDTQYF
TGTGCCAGCAGTCCGGCGGGACTAGCGGGGGGGCTTATAGGGACAGATACGCAGTATTTT
>NA|TRBV4-1|TRBJ2-2|NA
CASSQGRFTGELFF
TGCGCCAGCAGCCAAGGTCGGTTCACCGGGGAGCTGTTTTTT
>NA|TRBV5-8|TRBJ2-3|NA
CASSSRTQYF
TGTGCCAGCAGTTCTAGAACGCAGTATTTT
>NA|TRBV18|TRBJ1-1|NA
CASSFTTYTEAFF
TGTGCCAGCTCATTTACAACGTACACTGAAGCTTTCTTT
>NA|TRBV14|TRBJ2-1|NA
CASSATDPLNEQFF
TGTGCCAGCAGCGCGACAGATCCACTAAATGAGCAGTTCTTC
>NA|TRBV5-4|TRBJ1-1|TRBD1
CASSFGTGGRVTEAFF
TGTGCCAGCAGCTTCGGGACAGGGGGACGGGTCACTGAAGCTTTCTTT
>NA|TRBV7-2|TRBJ1-1|TRBD1
CASSFRTGGLAFF
TGTGCCAGCAGCTTTCGGACAGGGGGTTTAGCTTTCTTT
>NA|TRBV19|TRBJ2-2|NA
CASSPGTTGELFF
TGTGCCAGTAGTCCCGGGACTACCGGGGAGCTGTTTTTT
>NA|TRBV27|TRBJ1-5|TRBD1
CASRRRQGAQPQHF
TGTGCCAGCAGGAGACGACAGGGGGCGCAGCCCCAGCATTTT
>NA|TRBV6-5|TRBJ2-3|NA
CASSYGRGDTQYF
TGTGCCAGCAGTTACGGCCGTGGAGATACGCAGTATTTT
>NA|TRBV15|TRBJ1-2|NA
CATSRDAPSRRGGYTF
TGTGCCACCAGCAGAGATGCTCCCTCGCGCAGGGGTGGCTACACCTTC
>NA|TRBV28|TRBJ1-5|NA
CASSLRWNQPQHF
TGTGCCAGCAGTTTGCGTTGGAATCAGCCCCAGCATTTT
>NA|TRBV6-6|TRBJ1-1|TRBD1
CASRTGEAFF
TGTGCCAGCAGGACAGGGGAAGCTTTCTTT
>NA|TRBV11-2|TRBJ2-5|NA
CASSPLSETQYF
TGTGCCAGCAGCCCCCTGTCAGAGACCCAGTACTTC
>NA|TRBV5-5|TRBJ2-2|NA
CASSHNTGELFF
TGTGCCAGCAGCCATAACACCGGGGAGCTGTTTTTT
>once|TRBV28|TRBJ1-5|NA
CASSSAGGADQPQHF
TGTGCCAGCAGTTCAGCCGGGGGGGCGGATCAGCCCCAGCATTTT
>NA|TRBV5-1|TRBJ2-7|TRBD2
CASSLGGSGITYEQYF
TGCGCCAGCAGCTTGGGTGGTAGCGGGATCACCTACGAGCAGTACTTC
>NA|TRBV19|TRBJ2-5|TRBD2
CASRAGGPRETQYF
TGTGCCAGTAGGGCGGGGGGCCCGAGGGAGACCCAGTACTTC
>NA|TRBV24-1|TRBJ2-1|TRBD1
CATSGQTGGEQFF
TGTGCCACCAGTGGCCAGACAGGGGGGGAGCAGTTCTTC
>NA|TRBV3-1/TRBV3-2|TRBJ1-5|NA
CASSFPGNQPQHF
TGTGCCAGCAGCTTTCCAGGGAATCAGCCCCAGCATTTT
>few|TRBV9|TRBJ1-2|NA
CASSVGHLNYGYTF
TGTGCCAGCAGCGTAGGACACCTTAACTATGGCTACACCTTC
>NA|TRBV19|TRBJ1-1|NA
CASTVQGLNTEAFF
TGTGCCAGTACTGTCCAGGGGCTTAACACTGAAGCTTTCTTT
>NA|TRBV24-1|TRBJ2-5|TRBD2
CATSDLPGRGKETQYF
TGTGCCACCAGTGATTTGCCCGGGAGGGGGAAAGAGACCCAGTACTTC